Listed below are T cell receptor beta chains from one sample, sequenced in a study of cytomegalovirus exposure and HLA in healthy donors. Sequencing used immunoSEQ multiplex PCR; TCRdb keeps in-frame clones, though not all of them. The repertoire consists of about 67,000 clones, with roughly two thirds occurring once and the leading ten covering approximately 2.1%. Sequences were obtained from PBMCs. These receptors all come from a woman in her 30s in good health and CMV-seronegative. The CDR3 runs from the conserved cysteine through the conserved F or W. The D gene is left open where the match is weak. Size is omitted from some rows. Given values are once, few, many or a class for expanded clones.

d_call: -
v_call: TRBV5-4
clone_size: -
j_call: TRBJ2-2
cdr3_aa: CASSLWGPTGELFF
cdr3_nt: TGTGCCAGCAGCTTGTGGGGGCCCACCGGGGAGCTGTTTTTT

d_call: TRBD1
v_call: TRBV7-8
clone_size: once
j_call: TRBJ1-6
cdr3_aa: CASSSGQGASSPLHF
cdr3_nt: TGTGCCAGCAGCTCTGGACAGGGGGCAAGTTCACCCCTCCACTTT

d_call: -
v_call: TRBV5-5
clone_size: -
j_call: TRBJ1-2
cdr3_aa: CASSYQTENYGYTF
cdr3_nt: TGTGCCAGCAGCTACCAGACAGAGAACTATGGCTACACCTTC

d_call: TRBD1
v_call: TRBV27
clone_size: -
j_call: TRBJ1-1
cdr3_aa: CATRDRVEAFF
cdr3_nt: TGTGCCACCAGGGACAGGGTTGAAGCTTTCTTT

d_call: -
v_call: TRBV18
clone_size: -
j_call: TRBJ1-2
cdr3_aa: CASSPRDSSYGYTF
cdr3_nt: TGTGCCAGCTCACCACGCGACTCCAGCTATGGCTACACCTTC

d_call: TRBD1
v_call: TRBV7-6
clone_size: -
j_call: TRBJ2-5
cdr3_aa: CASSISGQPSRTQYF
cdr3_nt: TGTGCCAGCAGCATATCGGGACAGCCAAGCAGGACCCAGTACTTC

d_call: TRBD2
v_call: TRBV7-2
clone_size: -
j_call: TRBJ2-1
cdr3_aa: CASSGTSGLGEQFF
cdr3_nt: TGTGCCAGCAGCGGGACTAGCGGGTTGGGTGAGCAGTTCTTC

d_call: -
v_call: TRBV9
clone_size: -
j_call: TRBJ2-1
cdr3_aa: CASSVVAGIGLMGQFF
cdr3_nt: TGTGCCAGCAGCGTAGTGGCAGGGATTGGCCTAATGGGGCAGTTCTTC

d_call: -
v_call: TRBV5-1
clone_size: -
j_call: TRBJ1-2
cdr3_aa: CASSFGGIGYTF
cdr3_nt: TGCGCCAGCAGCTTTGGAGGGATTGGCTACACCTTC

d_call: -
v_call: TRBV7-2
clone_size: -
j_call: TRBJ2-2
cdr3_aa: CASENKYSGVTGELFF
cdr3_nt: TGTGCCAGCGAAAACAAATATTCGGGGGTCACCGGGGAGCTGTTTTTT

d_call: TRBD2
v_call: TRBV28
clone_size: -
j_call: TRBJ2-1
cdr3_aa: CASSLYGLAGGLGNEQFF
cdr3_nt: TGTGCCAGCAGTTTATACGGACTAGCGGGGGGTCTTGGCAATGAGCAGTTCTTC

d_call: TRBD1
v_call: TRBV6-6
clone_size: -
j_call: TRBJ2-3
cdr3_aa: CASTSGTGELTDTQYF
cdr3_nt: TGTGCCAGCACTTCAGGAACAGGGGAGCTCACAGATACGCAGTATTTT

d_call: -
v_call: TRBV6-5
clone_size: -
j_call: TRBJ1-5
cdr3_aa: CASSQTGGAAQHF
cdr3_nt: TGTGCCAGCAGTCAGACGGGGGGCGCCGCCCAGCATTTT

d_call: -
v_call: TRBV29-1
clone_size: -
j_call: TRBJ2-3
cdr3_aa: CSVQTGGYTDTQYF
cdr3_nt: TGCAGCGTCCAAACTGGGGGGTACACAGATACGCAGTATTTT

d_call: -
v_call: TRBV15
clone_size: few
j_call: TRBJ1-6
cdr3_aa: CATSRSGSGSPLHF
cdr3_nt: TGTGCCACCAGCCGCTCGGGGTCGGGTTCACCCCTCCACTTT

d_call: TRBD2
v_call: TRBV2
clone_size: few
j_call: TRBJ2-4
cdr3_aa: CASSEFPPSRLAGGLAKNIQYF
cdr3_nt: TGTGCCAGCAGTGAATTCCCCCCCTCTAGGCTAGCGGGGGGGTTGGCCAAAAACATTCAGTACTTC

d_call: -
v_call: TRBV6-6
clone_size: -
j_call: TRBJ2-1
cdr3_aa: CASMAGQGNEQFF
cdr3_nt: TGTGCCAGCATGGCAGGTCAGGGGAATGAGCAGTTCTTC

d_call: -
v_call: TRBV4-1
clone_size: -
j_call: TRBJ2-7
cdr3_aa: CASSLEGGYEQYF
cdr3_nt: TGCGCCAGCAGCCTCGAGGGCGGCTACGAGCAGTACTTC

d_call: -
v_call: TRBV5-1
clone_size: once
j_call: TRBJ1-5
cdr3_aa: CASSLNTGSHQPQHF
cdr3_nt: TGCGCCAGCAGCTTGAATACAGGGAGTCATCAGCCCCAGCATTTT

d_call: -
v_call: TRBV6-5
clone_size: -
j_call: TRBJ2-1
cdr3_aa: CASSYDPTRPEQFF
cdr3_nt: TGTGCCAGCAGTTACGATCCCACTAGACCCGAGCAGTTCTTC

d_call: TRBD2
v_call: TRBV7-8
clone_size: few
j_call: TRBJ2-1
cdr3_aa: CASSFGTSGGQFF
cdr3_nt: TGTGCCAGCAGCTTCGGGACTAGCGGGGGGCAGTTCTTC

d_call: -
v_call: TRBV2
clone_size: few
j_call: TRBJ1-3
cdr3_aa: CASSRIPGTGNTIYF
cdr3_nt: TGTGCCAGCAGTAGAATCCCAGGTACCGGAAACACCATATATTTT

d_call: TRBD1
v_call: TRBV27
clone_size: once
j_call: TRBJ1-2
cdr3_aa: CASSNDPRTGGAGYTF
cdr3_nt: TGTGCCAGCAGCAACGATCCTCGGACAGGGGGCGCAGGCTACACCTTC

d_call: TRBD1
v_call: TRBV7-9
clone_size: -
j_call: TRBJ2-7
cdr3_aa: CASSPGTGGYEQYF
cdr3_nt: TGTGCCAGCAGCCCCGGGACAGGAGGATACGAGCAGTACTTC